This T cell receptor (beta chain) was captured in a study of graft-versus-host responses after intestinal transplantation. CDR1 and CDR2 from the germline V gene are SGHTA and FQGNSA. The trim removed 1 base at V and 8 bases at J, leaving 5 bases unmatched. This CDR3 has 14 residues. Intraepithelial and lamina propria lymphocytes were freed from processed graft tissue. Sequencing used immunoSEQ multiplex PCR; TCRdb keeps in-frame clones, though not all of them. The data contain 50,000 to 75,000 clones, about nine tenths of them singletons. Here the sequenced sample was ileum tissue, taken 350 to 400 days after transplant. The chain uses TRBV7-2 and TRBJ1-1, with 9 bases fitting TRBD1. This TCR was sampled from a human patient who received an intestinal transplant, so some T cells may come from the graft donor. The CDR3 DNA is TGTGCCAGCAGCTTAGGCGGACAGGGGTGGGAAGCTTTCTTT. Residues: CASSLGGQGWEAFF.